This is a list of T cell receptor beta chains from one sample in a study of molecular identifiers for immune sequencing clone quantification. TCRdb re-derived calls from the PCR reads in MiXCR, one entry per CDR3 protein. The data show tens of thousands of distinct CDR3 sequences, 20% to 25% seen once. Sequencing input: naive CD8+ T cells from blood, with Jurkat cell RNA spiked in. All receptors derive from a human donor in good health. Some libraries in this study had Jurkat cell RNA spiked in. The CDR3 runs from the conserved cysteine through the conserved F or W. A D gene is named only where the DNA matches it firmly. Clone sizes are given selectively: once, few, many, or a class where the clone is expanded.

J: TRBJ2-7
V: TRBV27
D: .
size: .
DNA: TGTGCCAGCAGTTTATTAGGTCCCCCGGGGGACGAGCAGTACTTC
CDR3: CASSLLGPPGDEQYF

J: TRBJ2-7
V: TRBV5-6
D: TRBD2
size: .
DNA: TGTGCCAGCAGCACCCGGGACTCAGCGGGGGAGCAGTACTTC
CDR3: CASSTRDSAGEQYF

J: TRBJ2-2
V: TRBV4-3
D: TRBD2
size: .
DNA: TGCGCCAGCAGCCAAGATGTTAGCGGGGGGGCGACCGGGGAGCTGTTTTTT
CDR3: CASSQDVSGGATGELFF

J: TRBJ2-2
V: TRBV7-2
D: .
size: .
DNA: TGTGCCAGCAGCTTAGTCCCCTCGACCGGGGAGCTGTTTTTT
CDR3: CASSLVPSTGELFF

J: TRBJ2-7
V: TRBV4-3
D: .
size: few
DNA: TGCGCCAGCAGCCAAGATATTGGGGAAGGCTACGAGCAGTACTTC
CDR3: CASSQDIGEGYEQYF

J: TRBJ2-2
V: TRBV9
D: TRBD1
size: .
DNA: TGTGCCAGCAGTCACCGGGACAGGTCTTACGCCGGGGAGCTGTTTTTT
CDR3: CASSHRDRSYAGELFF

J: TRBJ1-1
V: TRBV9
D: .
size: .
DNA: TGTGCCAGCAGCGCCCGGTCGGGCCCTCTGAACACTGAAGCTTTCTTT
CDR3: CASSARSGPLNTEAFF

J: TRBJ2-1
V: TRBV9
D: TRBD2
size: few
DNA: TGTGCCAGCAGCGTAGATGATTCTAGCGGGGGTGGCGGTGAGCAGTTCTTC
CDR3: CASSVDDSSGGGGEQFF

J: TRBJ2-7
V: TRBV27
D: .
size: .
DNA: TGTGCCAGCTCCATGACCAGCTCCTACGAGCAGCACTTC
CDR3: CASSMTSSYEQHF

J: TRBJ2-1
V: TRBV20-1
D: TRBD2
size: .
DNA: TGCAGTGCTAGAGACCCAACTAGCGGGAGTTCCTACAATGAGCAGTTCTTC
CDR3: CSARDPTSGSSYNEQFF

J: TRBJ2-3
V: TRBV5-4
D: .
size: few
DNA: TGTGCCAGCAGCTCAGGGAACACAGATACGCAGTATTTT
CDR3: CASSSGNTDTQYF

J: TRBJ2-5
V: TRBV2
D: .
size: .
DNA: TGTGCCAGCTGTGAAGGGGATGGCGAAGAGACCCAGTACTTC
CDR3: CASCEGDGEETQYF

J: TRBJ2-1
V: TRBV7-9
D: TRBD1
size: .
DNA: TGTGCCAGCAGCCCAGCACAGGGGGCCTACAATGAGCAGTTCTTC
CDR3: CASSPAQGAYNEQFF

J: TRBJ1-1
V: TRBV4-3
D: .
size: many
DNA: TGCGCCAGCAGCCAAGATGACTTCGCAGGGACTGAAGCTTTCTTT
CDR3: CASSQDDFAGTEAFF

J: TRBJ2-4
V: TRBV7-2
D: .
size: many
DNA: TGTGCCAGCAGCAACCCACAGGGACCAGAAAACATTCAGTACTTC
CDR3: CASSNPQGPENIQYF

J: TRBJ2-1
V: TRBV24-1
D: .
size: few
DNA: TGTGCCACCTCACCCGGAAGAGGGAATGAGCAGTTCTTC
CDR3: CATSPGRGNEQFF

J: TRBJ2-3
V: TRBV6-2/TRBV6-3
D: TRBD2
size: many
DNA: TGTGCCAGCAGTTACTCGAGTAGCGGGGGAGGAGTCGGGCAGTATTTT
CDR3: CASSYSSSGGGVGQYF

J: TRBJ1-5
V: TRBV2
D: .
size: few
DNA: TGTGCCAGCAGTGAAGCACACTTTAGCAATCAGCCCCAGCATTTT
CDR3: CASSEAHFSNQPQHF

J: TRBJ1-1
V: TRBV5-1
D: TRBD1
size: many
DNA: TGCGCCAGCAGCTTTGCAGGGGGAGATGGGAGGACTGAAGCTTTCTTT
CDR3: CASSFAGGDGRTEAFF

J: TRBJ2-5
V: TRBV7-9
D: .
size: many
DNA: TGTGCCAGCAGCTTTTCAGGGAACAGCGGGACCCAGTACTTC
CDR3: CASSFSGNSGTQYF

J: TRBJ2-5
V: TRBV7-6
D: TRBD1
size: many
DNA: TGTGCCAGCAGCTTTGACAGGGGAAGGGGAGAGACCCAGTACTTC
CDR3: CASSFDRGRGETQYF

J: TRBJ2-5
V: TRBV7-9
D: .
size: few
DNA: TGTGCCAGCAGCTCTCCGGTTTTCGGCGAGGAGACCCAGTACTTC
CDR3: CASSSPVFGEETQYF

J: TRBJ1-4
V: TRBV16
D: .
size: few
DNA: TGTGCCAGCAGCCGCCCCGCTAGGACTGAAAAACTGTTTTTT
CDR3: CASSRPARTEKLFF

J: TRBJ1-2
V: TRBV3-1
D: TRBD1
size: many
DNA: TGTGCCAGCAGCCAAGTAACTTGGACAGGGGGGTATGGCTACACCTTC
CDR3: CASSQVTWTGGYGYTF